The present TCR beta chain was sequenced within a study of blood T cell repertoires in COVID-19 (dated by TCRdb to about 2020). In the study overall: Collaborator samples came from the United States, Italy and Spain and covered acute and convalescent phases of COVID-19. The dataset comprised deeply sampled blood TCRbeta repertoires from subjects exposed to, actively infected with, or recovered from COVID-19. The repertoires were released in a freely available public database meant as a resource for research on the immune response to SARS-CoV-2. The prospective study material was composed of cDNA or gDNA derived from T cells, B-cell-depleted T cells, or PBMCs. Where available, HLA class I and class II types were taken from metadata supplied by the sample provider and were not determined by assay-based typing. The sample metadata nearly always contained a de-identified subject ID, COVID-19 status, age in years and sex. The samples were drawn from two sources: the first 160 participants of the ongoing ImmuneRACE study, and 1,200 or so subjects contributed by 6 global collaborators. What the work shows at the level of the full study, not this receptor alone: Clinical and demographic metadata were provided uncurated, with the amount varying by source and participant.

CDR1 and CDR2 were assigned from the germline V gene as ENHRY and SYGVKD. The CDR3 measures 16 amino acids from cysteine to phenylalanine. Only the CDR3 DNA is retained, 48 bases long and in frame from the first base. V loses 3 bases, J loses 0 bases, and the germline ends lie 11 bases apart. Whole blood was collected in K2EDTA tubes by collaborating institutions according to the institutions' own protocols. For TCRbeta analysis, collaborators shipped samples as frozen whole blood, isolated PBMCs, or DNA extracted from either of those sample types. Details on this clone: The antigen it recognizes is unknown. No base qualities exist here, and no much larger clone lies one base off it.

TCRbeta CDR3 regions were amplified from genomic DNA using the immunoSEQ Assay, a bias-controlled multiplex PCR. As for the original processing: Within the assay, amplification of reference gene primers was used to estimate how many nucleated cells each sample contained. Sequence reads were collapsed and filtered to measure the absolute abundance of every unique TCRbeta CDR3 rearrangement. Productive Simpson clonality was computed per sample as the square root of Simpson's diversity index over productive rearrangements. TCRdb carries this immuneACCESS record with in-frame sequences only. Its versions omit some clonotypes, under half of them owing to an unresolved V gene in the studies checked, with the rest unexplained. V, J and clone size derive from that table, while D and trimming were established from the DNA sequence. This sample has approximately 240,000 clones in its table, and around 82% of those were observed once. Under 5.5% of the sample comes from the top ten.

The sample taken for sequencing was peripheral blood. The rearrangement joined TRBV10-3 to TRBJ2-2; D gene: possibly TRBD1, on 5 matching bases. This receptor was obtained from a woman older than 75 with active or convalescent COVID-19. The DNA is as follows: TGTGCCATCAGTGACGCCAGGGCCCCGAACACCGGGGAGCTGTTTTTT. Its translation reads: CAISDARAPNTGELFF.